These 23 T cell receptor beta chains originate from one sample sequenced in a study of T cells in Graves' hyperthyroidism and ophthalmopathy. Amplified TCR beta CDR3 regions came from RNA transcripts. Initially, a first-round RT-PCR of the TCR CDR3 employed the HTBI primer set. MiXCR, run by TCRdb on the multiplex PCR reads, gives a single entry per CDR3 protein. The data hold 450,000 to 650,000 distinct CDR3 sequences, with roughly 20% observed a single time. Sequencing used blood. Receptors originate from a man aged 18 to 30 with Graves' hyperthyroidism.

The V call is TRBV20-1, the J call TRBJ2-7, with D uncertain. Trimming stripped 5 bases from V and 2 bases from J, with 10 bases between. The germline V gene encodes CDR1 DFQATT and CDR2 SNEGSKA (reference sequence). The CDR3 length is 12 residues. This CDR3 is CSAPTEAYEQYF. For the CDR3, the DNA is TGCAGTGCTCCAACTGAAGCCTACGAGCAGTACTTC.

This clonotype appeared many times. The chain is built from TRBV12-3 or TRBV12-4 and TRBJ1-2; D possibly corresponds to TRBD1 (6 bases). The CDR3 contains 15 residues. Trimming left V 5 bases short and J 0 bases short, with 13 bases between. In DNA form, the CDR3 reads TGTGCCAGCAGTCACCGGGACACCGCTAACTATGGCTACACCTTC. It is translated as CASSHRDTANYGYTF.

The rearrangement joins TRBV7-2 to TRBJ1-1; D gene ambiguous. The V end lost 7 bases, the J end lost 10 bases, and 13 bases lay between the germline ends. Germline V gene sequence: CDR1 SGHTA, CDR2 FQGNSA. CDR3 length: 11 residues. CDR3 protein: CASTPISVAFF. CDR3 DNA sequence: TGTGCCAGCACCCCCATCAGCGTAGCTTTCTTT.

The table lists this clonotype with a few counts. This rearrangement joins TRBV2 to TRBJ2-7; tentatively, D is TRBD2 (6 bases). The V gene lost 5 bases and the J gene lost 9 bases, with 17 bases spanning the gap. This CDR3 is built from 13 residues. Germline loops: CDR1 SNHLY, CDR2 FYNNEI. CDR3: CASSLNGREVQYF. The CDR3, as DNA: TGTGCCAGCAGTCTAAACGGGAGAGAGGTGCAGTACTTC. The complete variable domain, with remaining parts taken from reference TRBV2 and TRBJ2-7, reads EPEVTQTPSHQVTQMGQEVILRCVPISNHLYFYWYRQILGQKVEFLVSFYNNEISEKSEIFDDQFSVERPDGSNFTLKIRSTKLEDSAMYFCASSLNGREVQYFGPGTRLTVT.

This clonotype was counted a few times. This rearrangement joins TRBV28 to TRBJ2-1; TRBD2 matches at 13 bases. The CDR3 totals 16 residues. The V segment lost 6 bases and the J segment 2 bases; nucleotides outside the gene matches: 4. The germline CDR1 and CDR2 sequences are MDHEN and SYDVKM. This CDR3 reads CASRLGTSGAYNEQFF. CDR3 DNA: TGTGCCAGCAGGCTCGGGACTAGCGGGGCCTACAATGAGCAGTTCTTC. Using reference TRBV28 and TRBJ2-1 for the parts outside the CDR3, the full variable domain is DVKVTQSSRYLVKRTGEKVFLECVQDMDHENMFWYRQDPGLGLRLIYFSYDVKMKEKGDIPEGYSVSREKKERFSLILESASTNQTSMYLCASRLGTSGAYNEQFFGPGTRLTVL.

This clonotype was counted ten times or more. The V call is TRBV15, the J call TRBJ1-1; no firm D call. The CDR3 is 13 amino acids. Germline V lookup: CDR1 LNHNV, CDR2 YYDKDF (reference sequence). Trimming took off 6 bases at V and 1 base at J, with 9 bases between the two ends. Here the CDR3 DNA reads TGTGCCACCAGTTCCACCGGGAACACTGAAGCTTTCTTT. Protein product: CATSSTGNTEAFF.

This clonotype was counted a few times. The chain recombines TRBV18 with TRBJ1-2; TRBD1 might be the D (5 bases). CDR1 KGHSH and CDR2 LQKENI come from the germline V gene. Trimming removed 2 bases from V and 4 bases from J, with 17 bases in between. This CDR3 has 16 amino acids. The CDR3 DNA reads TGTGCCAGCTCACCAGAGACCAGGGAAAGAAGCTATGGCTACACCTTC. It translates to CASSPETRERSYGYTF.

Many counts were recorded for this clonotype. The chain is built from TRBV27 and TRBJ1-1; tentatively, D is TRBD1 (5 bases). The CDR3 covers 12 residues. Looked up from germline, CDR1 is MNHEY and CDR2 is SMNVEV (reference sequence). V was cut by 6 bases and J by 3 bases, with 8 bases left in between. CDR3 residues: CASRTGYTEAFF. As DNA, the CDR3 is TGTGCCAGCAGAACAGGTTACACTGAAGCTTTCTTT.

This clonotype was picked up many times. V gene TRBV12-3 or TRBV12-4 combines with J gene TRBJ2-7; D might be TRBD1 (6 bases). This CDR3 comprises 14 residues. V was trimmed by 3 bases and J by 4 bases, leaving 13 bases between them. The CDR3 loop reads CASSFKGTPYEQYF. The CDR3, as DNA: TGTGCCAGCAGTTTCAAGGGGACACCTTACGAGCAGTACTTC.

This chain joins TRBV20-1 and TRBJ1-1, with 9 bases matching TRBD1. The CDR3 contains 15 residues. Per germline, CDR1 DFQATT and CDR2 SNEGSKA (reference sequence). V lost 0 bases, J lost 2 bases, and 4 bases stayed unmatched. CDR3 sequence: CSARETGGPNTEAFF. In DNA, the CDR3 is TGCAGTGCTAGAGAGACAGGGGGGCCTAACACTGAAGCTTTCTTT.

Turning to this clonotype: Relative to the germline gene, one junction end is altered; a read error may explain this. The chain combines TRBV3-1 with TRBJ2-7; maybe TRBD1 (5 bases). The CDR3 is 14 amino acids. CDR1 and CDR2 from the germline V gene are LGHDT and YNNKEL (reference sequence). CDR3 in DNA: TGTGTCAGCAGCATAACGACAGTCCCCTACGAGCAGTACTTC. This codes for CVSSITTVPYEQYF.

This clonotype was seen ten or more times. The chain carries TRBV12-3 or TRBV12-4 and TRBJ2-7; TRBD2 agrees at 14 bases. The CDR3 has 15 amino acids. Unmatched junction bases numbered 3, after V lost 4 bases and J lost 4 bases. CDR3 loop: CASSWTSGGPYEQYF. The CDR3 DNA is TGTGCCAGCAGTTGGACTAGCGGGGGGCCTTACGAGCAGTACTTC.

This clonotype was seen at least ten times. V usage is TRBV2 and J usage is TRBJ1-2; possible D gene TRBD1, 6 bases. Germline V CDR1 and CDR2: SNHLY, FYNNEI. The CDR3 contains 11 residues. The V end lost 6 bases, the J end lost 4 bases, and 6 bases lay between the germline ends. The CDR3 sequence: CASRQGYGYTF. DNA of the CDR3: TGTGCCAGCAGACAGGGCTATGGCTACACCTTC.

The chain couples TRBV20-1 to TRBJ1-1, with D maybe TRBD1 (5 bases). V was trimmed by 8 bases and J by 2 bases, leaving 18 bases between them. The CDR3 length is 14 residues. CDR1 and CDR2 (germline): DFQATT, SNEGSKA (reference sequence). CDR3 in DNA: TGCAGTACCCCAAAGGCAGGGACCAACACTGAAGCTTTCTTT. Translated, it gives CSTPKAGTNTEAFF.

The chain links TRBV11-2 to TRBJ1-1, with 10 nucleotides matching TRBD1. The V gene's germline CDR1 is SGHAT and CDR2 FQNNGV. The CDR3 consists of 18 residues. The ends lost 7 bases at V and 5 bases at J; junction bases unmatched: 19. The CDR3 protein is CASILRGAGTGAGTEAFF. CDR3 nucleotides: TGTGCCAGCATCCTTAGAGGGGCCGGGACAGGGGCCGGGACTGAAGCTTTCTTT. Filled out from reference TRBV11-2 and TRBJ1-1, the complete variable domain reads EAGVAQSPRYKIIEKRQSVAFWCNPISGHATLYWYQQILGQGPKLLIQFQNNGVVDDSQLPKDRFSAERLKGVDSTLKIQPAKLEDSAVYLCASILRGAGTGAGTEAFFGQGTRLTVV.

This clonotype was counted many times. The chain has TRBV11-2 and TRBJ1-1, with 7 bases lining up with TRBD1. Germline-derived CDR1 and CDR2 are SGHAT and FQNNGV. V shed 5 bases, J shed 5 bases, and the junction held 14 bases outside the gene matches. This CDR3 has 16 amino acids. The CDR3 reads CASSLMRRQGGTEAFF. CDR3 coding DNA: TGTGCCAGCAGCCTTATGAGGCGACAGGGCGGGACTGAAGCTTTCTTT. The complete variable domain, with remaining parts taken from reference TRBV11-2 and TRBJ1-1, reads EAGVAQSPRYKIIEKRQSVAFWCNPISGHATLYWYQQILGQGPKLLIQFQNNGVVDDSQLPKDRFSAERLKGVDSTLKIQPAKLEDSAVYLCASSLMRRQGGTEAFFGQGTRLTVV.

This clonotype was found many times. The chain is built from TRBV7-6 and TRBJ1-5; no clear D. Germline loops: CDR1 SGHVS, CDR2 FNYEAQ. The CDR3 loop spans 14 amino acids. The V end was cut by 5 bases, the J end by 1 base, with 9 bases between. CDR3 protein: CASSRPPSNQPQHF. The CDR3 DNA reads TGTGCCAGCAGCCGCCCCCCGAGCAATCAGCCCCAGCATTTT.

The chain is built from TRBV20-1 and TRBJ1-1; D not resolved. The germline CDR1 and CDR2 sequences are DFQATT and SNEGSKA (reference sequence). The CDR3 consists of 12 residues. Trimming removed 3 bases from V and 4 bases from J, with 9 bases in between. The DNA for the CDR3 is TGCAGTGCTAGGCTTAGAACCACTGAAGCTTTCTTT. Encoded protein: CSARLRTTEAFF.

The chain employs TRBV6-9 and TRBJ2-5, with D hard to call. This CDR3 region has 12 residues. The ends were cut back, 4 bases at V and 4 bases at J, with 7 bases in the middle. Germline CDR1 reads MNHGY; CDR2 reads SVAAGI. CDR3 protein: CASSWTSETQYF. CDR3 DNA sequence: TGTGCCAGCAGTTGGACGTCAGAGACCCAGTACTTC.

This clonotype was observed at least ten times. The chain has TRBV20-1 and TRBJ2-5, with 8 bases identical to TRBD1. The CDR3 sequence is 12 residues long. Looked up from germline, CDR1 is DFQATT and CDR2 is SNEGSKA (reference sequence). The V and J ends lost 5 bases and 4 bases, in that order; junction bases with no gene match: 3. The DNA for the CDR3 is TGCAGTGCTCAAGGACAGGGAGAGACCCAGTACTTC. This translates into CSAQGQGETQYF.

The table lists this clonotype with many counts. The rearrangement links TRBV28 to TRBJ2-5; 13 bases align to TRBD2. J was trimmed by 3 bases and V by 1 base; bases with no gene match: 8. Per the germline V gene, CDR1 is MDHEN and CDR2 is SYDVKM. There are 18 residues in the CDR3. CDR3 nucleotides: TGTGCCAGCAGTTTATTGGAGACTAGCGGGGGGTTTGAAGAGACCCAGTACTTC. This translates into CASSLLETSGGFEETQYF.

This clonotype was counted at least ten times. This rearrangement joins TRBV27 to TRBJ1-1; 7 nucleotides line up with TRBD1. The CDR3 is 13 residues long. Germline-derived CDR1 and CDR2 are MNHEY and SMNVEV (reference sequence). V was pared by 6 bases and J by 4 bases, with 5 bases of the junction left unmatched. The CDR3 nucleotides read TGTGCCAGCAGACTCTCAGGGGGCACTGAAGCTTTCTTT. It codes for CASRLSGGTEAFF.

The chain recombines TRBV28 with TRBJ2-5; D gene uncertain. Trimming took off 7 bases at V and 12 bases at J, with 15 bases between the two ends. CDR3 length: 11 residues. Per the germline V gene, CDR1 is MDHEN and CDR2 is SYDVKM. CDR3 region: CASTSGPLKYF. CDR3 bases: TGTGCCAGCACCTCTGGGCCGCTTAAGTACTTC. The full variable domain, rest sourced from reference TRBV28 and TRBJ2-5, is DVKVTQSSRYLVKRTGEKVFLECVQDMDHENMFWYRQDPGLGLRLIYFSYDVKMKEKGDIPEGYSVSREKKERFSLILESASTNQTSMYLCASTSGPLKYFGPGTRLLVL.